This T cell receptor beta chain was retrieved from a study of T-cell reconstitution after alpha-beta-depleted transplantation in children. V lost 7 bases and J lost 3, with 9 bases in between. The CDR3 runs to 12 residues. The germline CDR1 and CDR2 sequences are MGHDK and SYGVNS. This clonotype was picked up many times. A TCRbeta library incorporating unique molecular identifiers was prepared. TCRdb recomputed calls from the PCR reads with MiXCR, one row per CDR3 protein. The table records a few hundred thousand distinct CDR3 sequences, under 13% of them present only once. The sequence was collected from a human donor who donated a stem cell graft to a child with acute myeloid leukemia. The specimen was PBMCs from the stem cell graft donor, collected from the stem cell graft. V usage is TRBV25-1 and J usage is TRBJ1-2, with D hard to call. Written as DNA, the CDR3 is TGTGCCAGCAACGGGCTACACTATGGCTACACCTTC. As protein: CASNGLHYGYTF.